One T cell receptor (beta chain) is described in this entry. This record belongs to a study of beta chain features in type 1 diabetes. Turning to the study itself: 107,917,701 sorted cells were examined across all samples.

Trimming removed 10 bases at V and 1 base at J, with 9 bases between. Germline CDR1 reads SEHNR; CDR2 reads FQNEAQ (reference sequence). The CDR3 covers 12 residues. Investigators reverse transcribed all isolated RNA, so they sequenced expressed TCRB transcripts. Clones were read by immunoSEQ multiplex PCR, and TCRdb kept only the in-frame ones, dropping some. The sample lists 250,000 to 300,000 clones, about 8.5% occurring once. Sequencing used central memory CD4+ T cells from blood. V is TRBV7-9 and J is TRBJ2-3; D gene ambiguous. The receptor was derived from a woman between 18 and 29 years old in good health. CDR3 region: CATNLRTDTQYF. The CDR3, as DNA: TGTGCCACAAACCTCCGCACAGATACGCAGTATTTT.